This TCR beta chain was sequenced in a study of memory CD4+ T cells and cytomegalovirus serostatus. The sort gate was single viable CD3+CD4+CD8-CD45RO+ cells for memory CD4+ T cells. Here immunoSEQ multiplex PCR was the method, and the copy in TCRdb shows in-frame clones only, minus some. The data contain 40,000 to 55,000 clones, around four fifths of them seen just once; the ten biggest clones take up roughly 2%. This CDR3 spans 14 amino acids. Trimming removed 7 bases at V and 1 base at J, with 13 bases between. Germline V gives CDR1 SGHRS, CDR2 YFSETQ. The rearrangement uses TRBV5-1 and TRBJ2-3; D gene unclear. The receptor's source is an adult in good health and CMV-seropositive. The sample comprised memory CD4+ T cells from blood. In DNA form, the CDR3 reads TGCGCCAGCGAGGCTGGTATCGGCACAGATACGCAGTATTTT. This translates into CASEAGIGTDTQYF.